This T cell receptor beta chain was sequenced in a study of cytomegalovirus exposure and HLA in healthy donors. PCR involved 60 Vbeta and 13 Jbeta primers. Generated by immunoSEQ multiplex PCR, the TCRdb table keeps only in-frame clones and is missing some. The table lists 110,000 to 150,000 clones, about four fifths of them singletons. Trimming pared 6 bases from V and 5 bases from J, leaving 19 bases between. This CDR3 has 16 residues. Per the germline V gene, CDR1 is SEHNR and CDR2 is FQNEAQ (reference sequence). Specimen: PBMCs. The source of this sequence is a man aged 35-49 years in good health and CMV-seronegative. The chain joins TRBV7-9 to TRBJ2-2; D is possibly TRBD1 (5 bases). In nucleotides, the CDR3 is TGTGCCAGCAGTCACGAAACAGGTAGTCGAACCGGGGAGCTGTTTTTT. Its protein product is CASSHETGSRTGELFF.